This T cell receptor (beta chain) was identified during a study of identical twins. TCRdb reprocessed the 5' RACE reads via MiXCR and lists one record per CDR3 protein. The table lists some 500,000 distinct CDR3 sequences, under 25% of them singletons. The CDR3 runs to 15 residues. In germline, CDR1 is SGHKS, CDR2 YYEKEE (reference sequence). J gave up 0 bases and V 3 bases, and 4 bases lay outside the gene matches. Separately, the same data were catalogued under a study of T cells expressing NK-cell markers.

What was sequenced was CD4+ T cells sorted from blood. The TCR was taken from a woman under 30 in good health. V usage is TRBV5-5 and J usage is TRBJ1-1; TRBD1 matches 8 bases. CDR3 in DNA: TGTGCCAGCAGCTCCCCGGACAGGGTGAACACTGAAGCTTTCTTT. Its protein product is CASSSPDRVNTEAFF.